This TCR beta chain was found in a study of long-term antiretroviral therapy in people with HIV. Broader study findings: Transplant donor controls retained higher diversity, though diversity increased after ART. CDR3 lengths in HIV samples spanned a narrower range than controls.

Samples were assayed with immunoSEQ v3.0 at survey level. Data came from immunoSEQ multiplex PCR; TCRdb stores just in-frame clones and leaves some out. The table shows more than 20,000 clones, with roughly 76% occurring only once. Turning to this clone: The antigen is unknown.

V dropped 5 bases and J dropped 3; count of bases not matched to a gene: 0. Germline V lookup: CDR1 MDHEN, CDR2 SYDVKM. The CDR3 is 14 amino acids. This TCR derives from a woman aged 40 to 50 with HIV. This rearrangement joins TRBV28 to TRBJ1-6, with TRBD1 matching 8 bases. The input for sequencing was unsorted PBMCs, taken about 1.8 years before starting antiretroviral therapy. The DNA of the CDR3 is TGTGCCAGCAGTGGACAGGGCTATAATTCACCCCTCCACTTT. It yields the protein CASSGQGYNSPLHF. The full variable domain, its missing parts supplied by reference TRBV28 and TRBJ1-6, is DVKVTQSSRYLVKRTGEKVFLECVQDMDHENMFWYRQDPGLGLRLIYFSYDVKMKEKGDIPEGYSVSREKKERFSLILESASTNQTSMYLCASSGQGYNSPLHFGNGTRLTVT.